The source of this T cell receptor beta chain is a study of response to subunit inactivated influenza vaccine. TCRdb ran MiXCR on the RT-PCR reads and lists one entry per CDR3 protein. The table has about 540,000 distinct CDR3 sequences, under 30% seen once. The CDR3 covers 16 residues. Losses at the gene ends were 4 bases for V and 2 bases for J; bases not matched to a gene: 7. Germline V gene lookup returns CDR1 SGHVS and CDR2 FQNEAQ. These data were likewise used in another study, on T cells expressing NK-cell markers. As reported in that work: TCR beta cDNA was generated via 5'RACE template switching incorporating UMIs. Investigators obtained TCR beta repertoires from sorted CD3+CD56+NKG2C+, CD3+CD56+NKG2C- and CD3+CD56-NKG2C+ T cells. Over 5 donors carried dominant NKG2C+ clonotypes that made up roughly 1.0-7.0% of their CD8+ T cells. Topping the CD3+CD56-NKG2C+ fraction as well were these clonotypes, in a few donors.

This clonotype was sampled from a man aged 45-60 years who received an inactivated influenza vaccine. The chain joins TRBV7-8 to TRBJ1-1, with 10 bases matching TRBD1. The sequences come from CD4+ T cells sorted from PBMCs, collected roughly 12 days after vaccination. Written as DNA, the CDR3 is TGTGCCAGCAGCTCCCGGGACAGGGGAAGTAACACTGAAGCTTTCTTT. Encoded protein: CASSSRDRGSNTEAFF.